This section outlines one T cell receptor beta chain sequence together with its context. The junction differs from germline at one of its ends, possibly a read error. The entry originates in a study of cytomegalovirus exposure and HLA in healthy donors. The CDR3 contains 11 residues. Germline assignment: CDR1 DFQATT and CDR2 SNEGSKA (reference sequence). This PCR relied on a set of 60 Vbeta primers and 13 Jbeta primers. Produced via immunoSEQ multiplex PCR; TCRdb's table is partial and in-frame only. The sample yields around 130,000 clones, about 80% seen once. The sequencing input was PBMCs. The genes are TRBV20-1 and TRBJ1-2; tentative D call: TRBD1 (6 bases). This TCR came from a man between 40 and 49 years old in good health and CMV-seronegative. The chain's CDR3 is CSANRDYGYTF. The CDR3 nucleotides are TGTAGTGCAAACAGGGACTATGGCTACACCTTC.